A single sample gave rise to the 26 T cell receptor beta chains below, sequenced in a study of a mutant IDH1 vaccine in newly diagnosed glioma. The protocol was immunoSEQ multiplex PCR, while the TCRdb copy is restricted to in-frame clones and leaves out a portion. The repertoire consists of 75,000 to 100,000 clones, with around 90% occurring once and the leading ten covering roughly 0.6%. Time point noted: baseline, week 1 (first vaccination visit). This sample's treatment: pre-vaccination baseline after standard-of-care therapy. The sequencing used PBMCs, collected from a glioma patient treated with radiotherapy, temozolomide or both. Source of these receptors: a woman aged 50 to 60 with glioma.

This chain links TRBV19 with TRBJ1-5, with 7 bases that match TRBD1. Germline lookup yields CDR1 LNHDA and CDR2 SQIVND (reference sequence). There are 15 residues in the CDR3. Trimming removed 5 bases from V and 7 bases from J; junction bases left unmatched: 11. The CDR3 loop is CASSLIRGRGQPQHF. In DNA form, the CDR3 reads TGTGCCAGTAGTCTTATAAGGGGGCGGGGGCAGCCCCAGCATTTT.

This rearrangement joins TRBV12-5 to TRBJ2-2; possibly TRBD1 or TRBD2 for D (5 bases each). The V gene lost 3 bases and the J gene lost 7 bases, with 12 bases spanning the gap. The CDR3 is 14 amino acids. Germline V lookup: CDR1 LGHNT, CDR2 FRNRAP. In DNA form, the CDR3 reads TGTGCTAGTGGTTTCGGGGACGGCGGCGGGGAGCTGTTTTTT. Its protein is CASGFGDGGGELFF.

This clone was detected once. The chain is built from TRBV5-1 and TRBJ1-1; maybe TRBD1 (5 bases). CDR1 and CDR2 from the germline V gene are SGHRS and YFSETQ. This CDR3 contains 17 residues. V was shortened by 4 bases and J by 1 base, with 20 bases between the two germline ends. The CDR3 sequence is CASSPRGNAATNTEAFF. CDR3 coding DNA: TGCGCCAGCAGCCCTCGGGGGAATGCAGCCACGAACACTGAAGCTTTCTTT.

The chain couples TRBV18 to TRBJ1-3, with 7 bases identical to TRBD1. CDR1 is KGHSH and CDR2 is LQKENI in the germline V gene. V dropped 3 bases and J dropped 4; count of bases not matched to a gene: 9. This CDR3 has 16 residues. CDR3 bases: TGTGCCAGCTCACCCTACACAGGGGCCGACGGAAACACCATATATTTT. Translating gives CASSPYTGADGNTIYF.

This chain joins TRBV6-1 and TRBJ2-7; 7 positions agree with TRBD1. The CDR3 extends over 14 amino acids. Unmatched junction bases numbered 8, after V lost 7 bases and J lost 2 bases. Germline CDR1 is MNHNS and CDR2 is SASEGT. The CDR3 loop reads CASIPGQKTYEQYF. The CDR3 DNA reads TGTGCCAGCATCCCGGGACAGAAGACCTACGAGCAGTACTTC.

V usage is TRBV5-6 and J usage is TRBJ2-5; 8 bases line up with TRBD1. The end of the DNA fits TRBJ2-7 better, so the J call may be wrong. The CDR3 extends over 16 amino acids. Germline CDR1 and CDR2: SGHDT and YYEEEE. CDR3 sequence: CASSFTTGGLFSEQYF. The DNA for the CDR3 is TGTGCCAGCAGCTTCACTACAGGGGGTTTGTTCAGCGAGCAGTACTTC.

This chain joins TRBV28 and TRBJ2-7; possibly TRBD1 for D (6 bases). V lost 6 bases and J lost 3, with 18 bases in between. This CDR3 spans 15 amino acids. Germline V gene sequence: CDR1 MDHEN, CDR2 SYDVKM. The CDR3 region has the DNA TGTGCCAGCAGCTTTCAGGGGCTAGGGAGCTACGAGCAGTACTTC. Translating gives CASSFQGLGSYEQYF.

This clone is a singleton in its sample. This chain joins TRBV5-1 and TRBJ2-1; 14 bases match TRBD2. The CDR3 has 16 residues. Germline trimming cut 4 bases from V and 9 bases from J; bases unmatched to any gene: 9. Per germline, CDR1 SGHRS and CDR2 YFSETQ. The CDR3 protein is CASSRLAGGPLGEQFF. As DNA, the CDR3 is TGCGCCAGCAGCCGACTAGCGGGAGGGCCACTAGGTGAGCAGTTCTTC.

The chain joins TRBV2 to TRBJ2-7, with D tentatively TRBD1 or TRBD2 (5 bases each). V gave up 3 bases and J gave up 0 bases, with 12 bases separating them. Per germline, CDR1 SNHLY and CDR2 FYNNEI. The CDR3 runs 15 residues. CDR3: CASSERGLGSYEQYF. For the CDR3, the DNA is TGTGCCAGCAGTGAGAGGGGTTTAGGCTCCTACGAGCAGTACTTC.

This sequence joins TRBV19 and TRBJ1-1; 7 positions agree with TRBD1. The V segment lost 1 base and the J segment 0 bases; nucleotides outside the gene matches: 2. Germline V gene sequence: CDR1 LNHDA, CDR2 SQIVND (reference sequence). The CDR3 runs to 15 residues. CDR3 coding DNA: TGTGCCAGTAGTATAGGAGGGACAGTGAACACTGAAGCTTTCTTT. It is translated as CASSIGGTVNTEAFF.

The chain uses TRBV28 and TRBJ1-2; tentatively, D is TRBD1 (5 bases). From germline, CDR1 is MDHEN and CDR2 SYDVKM. V was cut by 7 bases and J by 4 bases, with 16 bases left in between. There are 14 residues in the CDR3. The CDR3 nucleotides read TGTGCCAGCAAGATATTGGGGCAGATCTATGGCTACACCTTC. Its protein product is CASKILGQIYGYTF.

The chain links TRBV4-1 to TRBJ2-7; D gene unclear. Germline V gene sequence: CDR1 MGHRA, CDR2 YSYEKL. The CDR3 is 13 amino acids. With 0 bases removed from V and 7 bases from J, the gap between germline ends came to 10 bases. This chain's CDR3 is CASSQDGMGEQYF. The CDR3 nucleotides are TGCGCCAGCAGCCAAGACGGAATGGGAGAGCAGTACTTC.

The chain couples TRBV11-2 to TRBJ2-1; D remains ambiguous. The V end lost 1 base, the J end lost 0 bases, and 10 bases lay between the germline ends. Germline V gives CDR1 SGHAT, CDR2 FQNNGV. The CDR3 is 16 amino acids. The CDR3 spells CASSLVAQSSYNEQFF. CDR3 DNA: TGTGCCAGCAGCTTAGTGGCCCAGAGCTCCTACAATGAGCAGTTCTTC. Full variable domain (remainder filled in from reference TRBV11-2 and TRBJ2-1): EAGVAQSPRYKIIEKRQSVAFWCNPISGHATLYWYQQILGQGPKLLIQFQNNGVVDDSQLPKDRFSAERLKGVDSTLKIQPAKLEDSAVYLCASSLVAQSSYNEQFFGPGTRLTVL.

J is TRBJ2-6 and V is TRBV7-2, with TRBD2 as a possible D gene (6 bases). This CDR3 comprises 15 residues. Per the germline V gene, CDR1 is SGHTA and CDR2 is FQGNSA. V was clipped by 3 bases and J by 0 bases, with 6 bases between them. This CDR3 reads CASSFGGSGANVLTF. The CDR3 DNA reads TGTGCCAGCAGCTTCGGGGGCTCTGGGGCCAACGTCCTGACTTTC.

The chain carries TRBV6-1 and TRBJ2-1; perhaps D is TRBD1 or TRBD2 (5 bases each). This CDR3 comprises 16 residues. Deletions cut 4 bases from V and 0 bases from J, with 13 bases between. Germline V CDR1 and CDR2: MNHNS, SASEGT. CDR3 DNA: TGTGCCAGCAGTGGGGGACGGGCCAACTCCTACAATGAGCAGTTCTTC. Its translation: CASSGGRANSYNEQFF.

The chain combines TRBV19 with TRBJ2-1; 9 bases fit TRBD2. V dropped 4 bases and J dropped 1; count of bases not matched to a gene: 5. CDR3 size: 16 residues. Germline CDR1 and CDR2: LNHDA and SQIVND (reference sequence). CDR3 sequence (DNA): TGTGCCAGTAGTAACGTAGCGGGAGATTCCTACAATGAGCAGTTCTTC. Protein: CASSNVAGDSYNEQFF.

The chain has TRBV6-1 and TRBJ2-4; 7 positions match TRBD2. V shed 2 bases, J shed 0 bases, and the junction held 4 bases outside the gene matches. The CDR3 consists of 16 residues. CDR1 and CDR2 (germline): MNHNS, SASEGT. The chain's CDR3 is CASSEWEGLAKNIQYF. For the CDR3, the DNA is TGTGCCAGCAGTGAATGGGAGGGACTAGCCAAAAACATTCAGTACTTC.

V usage is TRBV4-1 and J usage is TRBJ2-3; D gene unclear. Germline V lookup: CDR1 MGHRA, CDR2 YSYEKL. The CDR3 sequence is 13 residues long. The V and J ends lost 3 bases and 2 bases respectively, with 6 bases between them. The CDR3 DNA reads TGCGCCAGCAGCCAGGACGTCACAGATACGCAGTATTTT. Protein product: CASSQDVTDTQYF.

The V gene is TRBV4-2, the J gene TRBJ2-5; possibly TRBD1 or TRBD2 for D (7 bases each). V lost 0 bases to trimming and J lost 4 bases, with 18 bases between them. Germline values: CDR1 LGHNA, CDR2 YNFKEQ. The CDR3 totals 17 residues. The CDR3 DNA reads TGTGCCAGCAGCCAAGAGGGAGGGAGGCAGGGGGGAGAGACCCAGTACTTC. Residues: CASSQEGGRQGGETQYF.

The chain couples TRBV10-2 to TRBJ2-1, with 9 bases aligning to TRBD2. The length of the CDR3 is 14 residues. Trimming at V came to 2 bases and at J to 8 bases, leaving 4 bases not matched to a gene. Germline lookup yields CDR1 WSHSY and CDR2 SAAADI. The DNA of the CDR3 is TGCGCCAGCAGTGAGGCGGGAGGGCTTTATGAGCAGTTCTTC. Translating gives CASSEAGGLYEQFF.

A few counts support this clone. Here the CDR3 reads CASSAEVRYQPQHF. The CDR3 nucleotides are TGTGCCAGCTCGGCGGAGGTTCGGTATCAGCCCCAGCATTTT. J is TRBJ1-5 and V is TRBV6-1; D is undetermined. V lost 8 bases to trimming and J lost 5 bases, with 16 bases between them. Germline V gene lookup returns CDR1 MNHNS and CDR2 SASEGT. The CDR3 runs to 14 residues.

This rearrangement joins TRBV4-1 to TRBJ2-7, with 8 bases aligning to TRBD1. The CDR3 extends over 13 amino acids. Germline CDR1 and CDR2: MGHRA and YSYEKL. Trimming took 4 bases from V and 3 from J; bases not matched to a gene: 2. CDR3 DNA sequence: TGCGCCAGCAGCCGAGGACAGGGCTACGAGCAGTACTTC. It encodes CASSRGQGYEQYF.

V is TRBV5-1 and J is TRBJ2-1; D gene unclear. V lost 5 bases, J lost 0 bases, and 12 bases lay in between. CDR1 is SGHRS, CDR2 YFSETQ, per germline. This CDR3 region has 15 residues. CDR3 protein: CASSVAESSYNEQFF. The CDR3 DNA reads as TGCGCCAGCAGTGTGGCGGAGAGCTCCTACAATGAGCAGTTCTTC.

V gene TRBV11-2 combines with J gene TRBJ2-3; 9 bases agree with TRBD1. V lost 3 bases and J lost 1; bases outside the gene matches: 11. CDR1 is SGHAT and CDR2 is FQNNGV in the germline V gene. The CDR3 spans 18 residues. The CDR3 DNA is TGTGCCAGCAGCTTCCCCTACAGGGGGCGGGCCGGCACAGATACGCAGTATTTT. Its translation is CASSFPYRGRAGTDTQYF.

The CDR3 DNA is TGCGCCAGCAGTGAGTCCCACCGACTTTCACCCGGGGCCAACGTCCTGACTTTC. This gives the protein CASSESHRLSPGANVLTF. The chain is built from TRBV10-2 and TRBJ2-6; D uncertain. CDR1 is WSHSY, CDR2 SAAADI, per germline. Deletions cut 0 bases from V and 4 bases from J, with 16 bases between. CDR3 length: 18 residues.

This CDR3 reads CASSLVGAPDTQYF. CDR3 in DNA: TGCGCCAGCAGCTTGGTTGGGGCCCCAGATACGCAGTATTTT. The genes are TRBV5-1 and TRBJ2-3, with D possibly TRBD1 on 5 matching bases. With 0 bases removed from V and 4 bases from J, the gap between germline ends came to 9 bases. Germline assignment: CDR1 SGHRS and CDR2 YFSETQ. The CDR3 extends over 14 amino acids.